This TCR beta chain was recorded in a study of cytotoxic CD8 clonotypes in ibrutinib-treated CLL. Study-level information: In all, about a dozen patients were relapsed/refractory, some 16 were treatment-naive and some 17 were IGHV unmutated. Patients attained some 24 partial and 2 complete responses; at median around 5.5 years, roughly 15 remained remitted while 12 progressed. Response samples followed a median around 12 months of treatment, range 6 to 36.

Assay used: immunoSEQ multiplex PCR; TCRdb lists only in-frame clones, some missing. The sample holds about 300,000 clones; 60% to 80% are singletons and the top ten take about 6%. The CDR3 covers 16 residues. The ends lost 5 bases at V and 2 bases at J; junction bases unmatched: 5. Germline V gives CDR1 SGHDN, CDR2 FVKESK. Sequenced material: PBMCs, taken at disease progression, from a patient treated with ibrutinib. The clonotype was recovered from a human donor with chronic lymphocytic leukemia. The V gene is TRBV14, the J gene TRBJ2-3, with 12 bases matching TRBD2. The chain's CDR3 is CASSSRLAGDTDTQYF. CDR3 DNA: TGTGCCAGCAGCTCCCGACTAGCGGGGGACACAGATACGCAGTATTTT.